Following are 14 T cell receptor beta chains from one sample sequenced in a study of Graves' ophthalmopathy and Graves' hyperthyroidism. RNA transcripts served as template for amplifying TCR beta CDR3 sequences. After a first-round RT-PCR with HTBI primers, a second-round multiplex PCR was run. TCRdb fed the multiplex PCR reads into MiXCR, producing one record per CDR3 protein. The sample shows some 360,000 distinct CDR3 sequences, roughly 15% of them seen only once. The sample comprised peripheral blood. The receptors shown here come from an adult woman with stable Graves' hyperthyroidism.

The V gene is TRBV6-5, the J gene TRBJ1-2; TRBD1 aligns across 7 bases. The CDR3 spans 13 residues. Germline-derived CDR1 and CDR2 are MNHEY and SVGAGI. Germline trimming cut 0 bases from V and 8 bases from J; bases unmatched to any gene: 3. This CDR3 is CASSYSTGRGYTF. Written as DNA, the CDR3 is TGTGCCAGCAGTTACTCGACAGGGCGAGGCTACACCTTC.

This clonotype was observed many times. CDR3 loop: CAWNLQGVRETQYF. The CDR3 coding sequence is TGTGCCTGGAATTTGCAGGGTGTTCGAGAGACCCAGTACTTC. The chain combines TRBV30 with TRBJ2-5, with D perhaps TRBD1 (5 bases). Germline-derived CDR1 and CDR2 are GTSNPN and SVGIG (reference sequence). The CDR3 is 14 residues long. V was shortened by 4 bases and J by 4 bases, with 16 bases between the two germline ends.

This clonotype was seen at least ten times. The chain joins TRBV6-5 to TRBJ2-5; 8 nucleotides line up with TRBD1. The trim removed 6 bases at V and 5 bases at J, leaving 8 bases unmatched. This CDR3 comprises 14 residues. The germline CDR1 and CDR2 sequences are MNHEY and SVGAGI. In nucleotides, the CDR3 is TGTGCCAGCAGCCTCAGGGGGCGTTCGGAGACCCAGTACTTC. Encoded protein: CASSLRGRSETQYF.

In its sample, this clonotype was seen many times. This chain uses TRBV27 with TRBJ1-5, with TRBD1 as a possible D gene (5 bases). V shed 0 bases and J shed 7 bases, with 10 bases lying between them. The germline V gene encodes CDR1 MNHEY and CDR2 SMNVEV (reference sequence). The CDR3 has 14 residues. The DNA of the CDR3 is TGTGCCAGCAGTTTATCTGGGGGATCGCAGCCCCAGCATTTT. Protein product: CASSLSGGSQPQHF.

This clonotype was seen many times. CDR3 sequence (DNA): TGTGCCAGCAGTTTAGGACCAGCGAACACTGAAGCTTTCTTT. It codes for CASSLGPANTEAFF. The chain links TRBV12-3 or TRBV12-4 to TRBJ1-1; D remains unclear. The CDR3 length is 14 residues. The V end lost 1 base, the J end lost 1 base, and 7 bases lay between the germline ends.

Many counts were recorded for this clonotype. This rearrangement joins TRBV5-5 to TRBJ2-5; D call uncertain. CDR3 length: 13 amino acids. V was clipped by 2 bases and J by 5 bases, with 10 bases between them. Germline assignment: CDR1 SGHKS and CDR2 YYEKEE (reference sequence). As DNA, the CDR3 is TGTGCCAGCAGCTTTTTGCCCGGGGAGACCCAGTACTTC. Its protein is CASSFLPGETQYF.

Of note for this clonotype: One end of the junction is discordant with germline, which a read error may explain. The chain couples TRBV12-3 or TRBV12-4 to TRBJ2-7; D is perhaps TRBD1 or TRBD2 (5 bases each). This CDR3 has 14 amino acids. This chain's CDR3 is CASSMTAASYDQYF. As DNA, the CDR3 is TGTGCCAGCAGTATGACAGCGGCCTCCTACGATCAGTACTTC.

This clonotype was seen more than once but under ten times. The chain carries TRBV5-1 and TRBJ1-1; D is uncertain. Germline CDR1 SGHRS, CDR2 YFSETQ. CDR3 length equals 14 residues. Trimming pared 4 bases from V and 2 bases from J, leaving 12 bases between. The CDR3: CASSPLYGNTEAFF. The CDR3 DNA reads as TGCGCCAGCAGCCCACTGTACGGTAACACTGAAGCTTTCTTT.

This clonotype was observed at least ten times. The J gene is TRBJ2-7, the V gene TRBV29-1; D tentatively reads TRBD1 or TRBD2 (5 bases each). From germline, CDR1 is SQVTM and CDR2 ANQGSEA. Trimming took 4 bases from V and 3 from J, leaving 7 bases between them. CDR3 length: 11 residues. In DNA form, the CDR3 reads TGCAGCGTTGTGGGGGACTACGAGCAGTACTTC. Translating gives CSVVGDYEQYF.

This clonotype was detected ten times or more. The rearrangement uses TRBV28 and TRBJ2-3; D perhaps matches TRBD2 (6 bases). Germline CDR1 MDHEN, CDR2 SYDVKM. V was pared by 2 bases and J by 0 bases, with 9 bases between. The CDR3 totals 15 residues. CDR3: CASSLGTGSTDTQYF. In DNA, the CDR3 is TGTGCCAGCAGTTTAGGGACTGGTAGCACAGATACGCAGTATTTT.

V and J are TRBV12-3 or TRBV12-4 and TRBJ2-7, with TRBD2 identical over 10 bases. The CDR3 length is 17 residues. V was clipped by 4 bases and J by 4 bases; unmatched bases: 13. CDR3 in DNA: TGTGCCAGCAGTTACACAGGGGGGCCTAGCGGGAGTTACGAGCAGTACTTC. This encodes CASSYTGGPSGSYEQYF.

Many counts were recorded for this clonotype. The CDR3 nucleotides read TGTGCCAGCAGTTTACCTATCAGCCCGGAGACCCAGTACTTC. Amino acids: CASSLPISPETQYF. This sequence joins TRBV28 and TRBJ2-5, with D uncertain. The germline V gene encodes CDR1 MDHEN and CDR2 SYDVKM. Deletions cut 2 bases from V and 5 bases from J, with 12 bases between. CDR3 length equals 14 residues.

This clonotype has at least ten counts. The rearrangement uses TRBV12-3 or TRBV12-4 and TRBJ2-5; the D is unclear. This CDR3 is 13 amino acids long. V lost 3 bases and J 0 bases, leaving 5 bases between the germline ends. CDR3 sequence (DNA): TGTGCCAGCAGTTTCAAGCACCAAGAGACCCAGTACTTC. It yields the protein CASSFKHQETQYF.

The rearrangement joins TRBV6-4 to TRBJ2-2; maybe TRBD2 (5 bases). The CDR3 spans 15 residues. V was cut by 5 bases and J by 1 base, with 11 bases left in between. Germline CDR1 reads MRHNA; CDR2 reads SNTAGT. CDR3 region: CASSRLEGNTGELFF. The CDR3 DNA is TGTGCCAGCAGTCGACTCGAGGGGAACACCGGGGAGCTGTTTTTT.